This TCR beta chain was documented in a study of shared clonotypes between healthy human individuals. Study details: Those who served as donors were two women and a few men between the ages of 18 and 49. General study points: A few donors held approximately 4.6% of naive CD4 clonotypes in common. Clonotypes shared by all four sorted-subset donors had higher generation probabilities than non-shared clonotypes.

The CDR3 spans 17 residues. The V gene end was trimmed by 5 bases and the J gene end by 0 bases; junction bases not matched to a gene: 3. Germline assignment: CDR1 SGHAT and CDR2 FQNNGV. Clones were read by immunoSEQ multiplex PCR, and TCRdb kept only the in-frame ones, dropping some. The sample consists of fewer than 800,000 clones, about 90% of them appearing once. CD45RO negativity and positive selection for CCR7 defined naive CD8 cells, a population that excluded terminally differentiated effector memory CD45RA+ cells. Regarding this clone: Its target is unknown. In the same sample, other DNA sequences code for this CDR3.

J is TRBJ2-2 and V is TRBV11-2; 13 nucleotides agree with TRBD2. The TCR originated in a man aged 25 to 40 in good health. The specimen sequenced was naive CD8+ T cells sorted from blood. The CDR3 protein is CASSLGLAGANTGELFF. DNA of the CDR3: TGTGCCAGCAGCCTAGGACTAGCGGGGGCGAACACCGGGGAGCTGTTTTTT.